This TCR beta chain was captured in a study of T cell repertoires in cytomegalovirus infection (dated by TCRdb to between 2019 and 2020). For context, the study as a whole: Alongside well-studied HLA-B-restricted epitopes, the peptide stimulations were aimed at recently identified HLA-C-restricted CMV epitopes, whose presentation resists viral immunomodulation. Donor HLA type was relevant to the analysis, because carriage of CMV infection together with the matching HLA type was indicated by public TCR beta signatures. General findings and caveats noted by the study authors: In the ex vivo response, HLA-C-restricted CMV-specific TCR beta clonotypes were dominant, and in two of eight donors the single most frequent clonotype came from this HLA-C-restricted group. In both this cohort and an independent cohort of 350 to 400 donors, the cumulative frequency of public TCR beta family members distinguished carriers of CMV infection plus the relevant HLA type.

On this clonotype itself: This receptor's antigen is unknown. The input lacks base qualities; no much larger clone sits a single base away.

TCRdb names Illumina HiSeq 1500 as the instrument used. TCRdb cleaned the public reads at Q25 with fastp, built clones with MiXCR and kept in-frame beta chains. Rows matching on CDR3 protein sequence are summarized as one entry with the most common DNA and genes. The sample contains 700,000 to 850,000 distinct CDR3 sequences, around a third of them found a single time. Roughly an eighth of the sample goes to the ten largest clones. The intended sense of this specimen's treatment or condition label: in vitro stimulation with specific CMV peptide epitopes to enrich CMV-specific T cells. CDR1 and CDR2 (MNHEY, SMNVEV) derive from the germline V gene (reference sequence). Clipping removes 4 bases from V and 7 bases from J, with 10 as the unmatched junction base count. The CDR3 has 15 amino acids, counting the end cysteine and phenylalanine. The CDR3 DNA has 45 bases and is translated from base 1.

Sequencing was performed on cultured CD8+ T cells from PBMCs, taken from culture after CMV antigen stimulation. The TCR sequence derives from a human donor in good health (CMV status not recorded). Some clones in this sample may be carry-over from other donors' samples. The rearranged chain carries TRBV27 and TRBJ1-2, and 9 junctional nucleotides match TRBD1. CDR3 sequence: CASSYRDREGSGYTF. The nucleotide sequence is given as TGTGCCAGCAGTTATAGGGACAGGGAGGGGTCTGGCTACACCTTC.